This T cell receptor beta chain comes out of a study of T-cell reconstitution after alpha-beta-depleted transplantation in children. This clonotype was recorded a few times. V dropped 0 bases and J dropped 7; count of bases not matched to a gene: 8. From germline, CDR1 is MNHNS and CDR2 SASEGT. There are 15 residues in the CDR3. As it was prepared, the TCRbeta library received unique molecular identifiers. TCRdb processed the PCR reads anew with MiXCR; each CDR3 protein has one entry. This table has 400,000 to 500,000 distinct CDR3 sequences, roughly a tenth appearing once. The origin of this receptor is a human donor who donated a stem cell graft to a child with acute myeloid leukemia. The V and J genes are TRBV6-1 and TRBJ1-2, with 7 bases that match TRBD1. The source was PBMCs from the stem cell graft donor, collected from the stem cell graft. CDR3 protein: CASSEAGTARGGYTF. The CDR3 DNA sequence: TGTGCCAGCAGTGAAGCGGGGACAGCGCGAGGTGGCTACACCTTC.